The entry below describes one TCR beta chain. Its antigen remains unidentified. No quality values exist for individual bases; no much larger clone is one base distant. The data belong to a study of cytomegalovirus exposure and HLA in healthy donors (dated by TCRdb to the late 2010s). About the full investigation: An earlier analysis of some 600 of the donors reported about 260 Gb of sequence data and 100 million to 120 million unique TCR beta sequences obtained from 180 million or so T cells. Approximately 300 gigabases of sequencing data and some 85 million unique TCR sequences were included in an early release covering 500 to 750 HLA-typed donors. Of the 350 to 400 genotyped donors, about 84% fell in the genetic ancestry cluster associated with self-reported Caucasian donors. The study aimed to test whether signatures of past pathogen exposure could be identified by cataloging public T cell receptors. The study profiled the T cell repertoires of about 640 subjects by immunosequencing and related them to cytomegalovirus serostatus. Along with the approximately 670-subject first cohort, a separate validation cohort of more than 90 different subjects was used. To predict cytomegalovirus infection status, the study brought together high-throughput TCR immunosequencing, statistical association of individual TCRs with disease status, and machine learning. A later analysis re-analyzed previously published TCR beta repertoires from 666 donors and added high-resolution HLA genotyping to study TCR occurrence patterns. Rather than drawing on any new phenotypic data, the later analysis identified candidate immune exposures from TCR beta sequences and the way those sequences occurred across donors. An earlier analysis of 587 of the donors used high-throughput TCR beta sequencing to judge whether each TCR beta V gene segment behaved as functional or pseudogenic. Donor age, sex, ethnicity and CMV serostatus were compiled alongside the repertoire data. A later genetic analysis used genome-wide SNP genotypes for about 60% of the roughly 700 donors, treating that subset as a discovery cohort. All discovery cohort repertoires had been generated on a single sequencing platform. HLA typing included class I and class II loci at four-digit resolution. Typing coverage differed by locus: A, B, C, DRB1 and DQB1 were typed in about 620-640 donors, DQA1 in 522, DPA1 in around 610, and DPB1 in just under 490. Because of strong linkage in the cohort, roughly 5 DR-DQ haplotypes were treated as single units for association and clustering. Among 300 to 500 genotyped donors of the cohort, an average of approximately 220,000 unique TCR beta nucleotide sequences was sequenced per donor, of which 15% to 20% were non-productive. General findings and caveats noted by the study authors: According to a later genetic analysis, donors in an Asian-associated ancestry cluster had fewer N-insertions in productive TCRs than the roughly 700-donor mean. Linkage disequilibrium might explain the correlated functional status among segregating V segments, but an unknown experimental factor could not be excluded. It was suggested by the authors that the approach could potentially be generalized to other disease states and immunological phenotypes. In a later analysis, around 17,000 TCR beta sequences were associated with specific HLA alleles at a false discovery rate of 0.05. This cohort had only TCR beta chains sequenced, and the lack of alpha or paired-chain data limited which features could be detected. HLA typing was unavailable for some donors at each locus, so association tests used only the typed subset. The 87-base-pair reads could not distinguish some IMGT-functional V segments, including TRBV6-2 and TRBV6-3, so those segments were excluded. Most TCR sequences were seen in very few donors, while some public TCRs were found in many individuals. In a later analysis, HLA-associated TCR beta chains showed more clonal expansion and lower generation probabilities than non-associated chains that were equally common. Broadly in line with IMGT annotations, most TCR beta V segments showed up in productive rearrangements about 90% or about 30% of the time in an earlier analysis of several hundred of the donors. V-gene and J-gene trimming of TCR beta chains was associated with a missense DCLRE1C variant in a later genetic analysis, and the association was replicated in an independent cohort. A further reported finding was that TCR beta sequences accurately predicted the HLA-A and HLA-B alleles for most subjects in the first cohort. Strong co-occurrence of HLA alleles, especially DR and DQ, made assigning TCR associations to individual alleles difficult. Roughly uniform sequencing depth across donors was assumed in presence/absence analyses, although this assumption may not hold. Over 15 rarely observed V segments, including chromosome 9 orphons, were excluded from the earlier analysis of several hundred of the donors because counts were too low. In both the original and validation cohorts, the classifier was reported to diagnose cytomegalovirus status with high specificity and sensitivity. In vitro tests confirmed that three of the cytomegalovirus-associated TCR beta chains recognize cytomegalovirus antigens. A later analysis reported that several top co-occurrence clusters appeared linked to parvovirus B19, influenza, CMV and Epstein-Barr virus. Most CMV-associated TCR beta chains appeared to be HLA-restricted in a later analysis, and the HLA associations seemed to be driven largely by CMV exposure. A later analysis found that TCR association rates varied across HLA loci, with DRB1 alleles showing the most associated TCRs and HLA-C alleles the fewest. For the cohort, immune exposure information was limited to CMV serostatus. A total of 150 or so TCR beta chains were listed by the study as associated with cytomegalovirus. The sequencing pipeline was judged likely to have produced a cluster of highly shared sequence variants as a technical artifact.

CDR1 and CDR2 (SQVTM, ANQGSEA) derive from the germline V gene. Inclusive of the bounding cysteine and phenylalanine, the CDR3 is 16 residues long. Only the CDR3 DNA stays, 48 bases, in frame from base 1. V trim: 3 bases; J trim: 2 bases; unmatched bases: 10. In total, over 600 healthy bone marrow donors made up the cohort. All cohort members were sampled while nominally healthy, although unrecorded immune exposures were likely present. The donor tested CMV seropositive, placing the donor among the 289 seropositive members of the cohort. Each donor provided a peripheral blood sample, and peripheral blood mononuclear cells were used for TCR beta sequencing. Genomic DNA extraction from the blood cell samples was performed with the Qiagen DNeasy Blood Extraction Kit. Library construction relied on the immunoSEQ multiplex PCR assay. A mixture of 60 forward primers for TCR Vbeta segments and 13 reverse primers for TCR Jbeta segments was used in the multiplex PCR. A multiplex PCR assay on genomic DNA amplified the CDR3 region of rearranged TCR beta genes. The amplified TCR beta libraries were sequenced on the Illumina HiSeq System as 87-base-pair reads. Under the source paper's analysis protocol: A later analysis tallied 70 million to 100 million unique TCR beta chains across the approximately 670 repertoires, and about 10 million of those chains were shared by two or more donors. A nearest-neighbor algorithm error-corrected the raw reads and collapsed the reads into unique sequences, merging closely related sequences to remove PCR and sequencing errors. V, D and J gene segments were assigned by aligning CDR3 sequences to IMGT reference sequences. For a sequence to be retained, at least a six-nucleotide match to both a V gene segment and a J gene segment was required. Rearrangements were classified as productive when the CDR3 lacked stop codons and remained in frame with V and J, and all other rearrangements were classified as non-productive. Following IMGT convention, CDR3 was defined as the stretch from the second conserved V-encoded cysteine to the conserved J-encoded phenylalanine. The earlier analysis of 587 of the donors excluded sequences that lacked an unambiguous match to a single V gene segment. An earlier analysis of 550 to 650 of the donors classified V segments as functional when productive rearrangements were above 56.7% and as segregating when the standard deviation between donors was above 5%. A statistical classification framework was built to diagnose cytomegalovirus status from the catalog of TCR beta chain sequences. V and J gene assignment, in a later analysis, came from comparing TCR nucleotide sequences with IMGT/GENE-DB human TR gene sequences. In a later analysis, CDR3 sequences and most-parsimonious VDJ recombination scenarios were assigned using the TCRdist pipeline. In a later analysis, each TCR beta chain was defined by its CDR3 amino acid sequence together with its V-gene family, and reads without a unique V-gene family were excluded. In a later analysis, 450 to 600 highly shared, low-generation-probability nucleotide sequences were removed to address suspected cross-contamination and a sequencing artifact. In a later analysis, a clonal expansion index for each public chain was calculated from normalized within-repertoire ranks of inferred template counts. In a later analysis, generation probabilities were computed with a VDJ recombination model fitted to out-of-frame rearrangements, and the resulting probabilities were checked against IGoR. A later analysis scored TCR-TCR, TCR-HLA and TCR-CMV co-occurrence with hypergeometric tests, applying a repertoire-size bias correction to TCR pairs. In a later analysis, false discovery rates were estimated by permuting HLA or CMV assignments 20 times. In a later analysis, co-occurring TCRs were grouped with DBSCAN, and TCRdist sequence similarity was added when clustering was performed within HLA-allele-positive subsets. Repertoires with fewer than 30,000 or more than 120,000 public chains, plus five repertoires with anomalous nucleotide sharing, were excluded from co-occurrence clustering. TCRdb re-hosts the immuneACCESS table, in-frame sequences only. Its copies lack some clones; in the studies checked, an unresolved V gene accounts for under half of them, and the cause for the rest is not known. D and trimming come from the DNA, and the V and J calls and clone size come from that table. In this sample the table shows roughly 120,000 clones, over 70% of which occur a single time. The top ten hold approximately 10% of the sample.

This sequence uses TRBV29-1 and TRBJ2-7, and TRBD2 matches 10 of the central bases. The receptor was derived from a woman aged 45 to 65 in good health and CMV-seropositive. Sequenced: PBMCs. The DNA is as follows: TGCAGCGTTGATTTCGTCGGGAGCGGGAGGGCCTACGAGCAGTACTTC. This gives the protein CSVDFVGSGRAYEQYF.